The clone carrying this T cell receptor (beta chain) was seen only a few times. What it binds is unknown. Primers: 60 Vbeta forward and 13 Jbeta reverse. TCRdb's copy holds only in-frame clones and misses some; the assay was immunoSEQ multiplex PCR. Among 75,000 to 90,000 clones listed, roughly 77% were seen once. These data are taken from a study of cytomegalovirus exposure and HLA in healthy donors. Study-wide context: Roughly 80 million unique TCRs from HLA-typed donors made up an early data release. Study-level results: Roughly uniform depth of sequencing across donors was assumed in presence/absence analyses. Later analysis demonstrated an association between a missense DCLRE1C variant and TCR beta V- and J-gene trimming. When a later analysis compared HLA-associated TCR beta chains with equally common others, the HLA-associated chains turned out to be more clonally expanded and to have lower generation probabilities.

Per germline, CDR1 MGHRA and CDR2 YSYEKL. This CDR3 has 16 residues. The ends lost 2 bases at V and 6 bases at J; junction bases unmatched: 6. The sequence came from a man aged 55 to 70 in good health and CMV-seronegative. Sequencing was performed on PBMCs. The gene calls are TRBV4-1 and TRBJ2-1, with 11 bases aligning to TRBD2. CDR3 nucleotide sequence: TGCGCCAGCAGCCAACCAACTAGCGGGGGCGGCAATGAGCAGTTCTTC. It codes for CASSQPTSGGGNEQFF.